These 26 T cell receptor beta chains were all obtained from the same sample, sequenced in a study of breast tumors, draining lymph nodes, adjacent tissues. Breast cancer patients provided tissue from their axillary draining lymph nodes. TCRdb processed the multiplex PCR reads anew with MiXCR; each CDR3 protein has one entry. The sample has approximately 200,000 distinct CDR3 sequences, approximately 33% seen once. The sequenced sample was axillary lymph node tissue. The receptors derive from a female donor with breast cancer. Some clones in this sample may be carry-over from other donors' samples.

With respect to this clonotype: A much larger clone differs from this one at a single base, so this may be a read error. The chain is built from TRBV28 and TRBJ1-2; D gene unclear. The V gene's germline CDR1 is MDHEN and CDR2 SYDVKM. The CDR3 totals 11 residues. V was pared by 10 bases and J by 2 bases, with 8 bases between. The CDR3 loop reads CANIGNYGYTF. CDR3 in DNA: TGTGCCAACATTGGGAACTATGGCTACACCTTC.

A word on this clonotype: An end of the junction does not agree with germline; a read error may underlie this. The gene calls are TRBV6-5 and TRBJ2-1, with D perhaps matching TRBD2 (5 bases). The CDR3 runs to 14 residues. Germline-derived CDR1 and CDR2 are MNHEY and SVGAGI. CDR3 bases: TGTGCCGGCAGTTACGGACTGTCTTCCAGTGAGCAGTTCTTC. Residues: CAGSYGLSSSEQFF.

This clonotype was counted at least ten times. The chain links TRBV18 to TRBJ2-2, with a weak D call TRBD1 (5 bases). CDR3 size: 17 residues. From germline, CDR1 is KGHSH and CDR2 LQKENI. The V end was cut by 0 bases, the J end by 3 bases, with 14 bases between. DNA of the CDR3: TGTGCCAGCTCACCACCCGGCAGGGCGGTTGACACCGGGGAGCTGTTTTTT. It yields the protein CASSPPGRAVDTGELFF.

The sample holds many counts of this clonotype. The V gene is TRBV5-1, the J gene TRBJ2-7, with D unclear. This CDR3 contains 13 residues. Trimming removed 1 base from V and 6 bases from J, with 11 bases in between. Germline assignment: CDR1 SGHRS and CDR2 YFSETQ. This chain's CDR3 is CASSLQGSPEQYF. The CDR3 DNA follows: TGCGCCAGCAGCTTGCAAGGTTCCCCCGAGCAGTACTTC.

This clonotype was detected ten times or more. The chain combines TRBV9 with TRBJ2-1, with a possible D match to TRBD2 (7 bases). Germline V CDR1 and CDR2: SGDLS, YYNGEE. CDR3 length equals 14 residues. V was pared by 4 bases and J by 9 bases, with 17 bases between. The CDR3 reads CASSRGGVLGEQFF. CDR3 nucleotides: TGTGCCAGCAGCCGAGGGGGGGTACTTGGTGAGCAGTTCTTC.

There are many counts of this clonotype. The chain has TRBV6-1 and TRBJ1-5; D is uncertain. Germline CDR1 and CDR2: MNHNS and SASEGT. V shed 0 bases and J shed 0 bases, with 15 bases lying between them. This CDR3 comprises 18 residues. CDR3 sequence (DNA): TGTGCCAGCAGTGAAGCGCGTCAGGACCTACCTAGCAATCAGCCCCAGCATTTT. Translation gives CASSEARQDLPSNQPQHF.

This clonotype was counted at least ten times. This rearrangement joins TRBV11-3 to TRBJ2-3, with a tentative D call TRBD2 (5 bases). The germline CDR1 and CDR2 sequences are SGHNT and YENEEA. CDR3 size: 16 residues. V gave up 1 base and J gave up 2 bases, with 13 bases separating them. CDR3 in amino acids: CASSLGRGAPTDTQYF. The CDR3 nucleotides are TGTGCCAGCAGCTTAGGTCGGGGTGCCCCCACAGATACGCAGTATTTT. Drawing the rest from reference TRBV11-3 and TRBJ2-3, the complete variable domain is EAGVVQSPRYKIIEKKQPVAFWCNPISGHNTLYWYLQNLGQGPELLIRYENEEAVDDSQLPKDRFSAERLKGVDSTLKIQPAELGDSAVYLCASSLGRGAPTDTQYFGPGTRLTVL.

Ten or more counts support this clonotype. This sequence joins TRBV15 and TRBJ2-7; D ambiguous. Trimming shortened V by 4 bases and J by 0 bases, and 16 bases separated the two germline ends. Germline V CDR1 and CDR2: LNHNV, YYDKDF (reference sequence). CDR3 length: 16 amino acids. The CDR3 sequence: CATSKQSRVFSYEQYF. Written as DNA, the CDR3 is TGTGCCACCAGCAAACAATCCCGGGTCTTCTCCTACGAGCAGTACTTC.

This clonotype showed up many times. The chain joins TRBV12-3 or TRBV12-4 to TRBJ2-3, with 8 bases fitting TRBD2. The CDR3 loop spans 16 amino acids. Trimming took 6 bases from V and 2 from J; bases not matched to a gene: 10. CDR3: CASSYGLAYFTDTQYF. The CDR3 DNA sequence: TGTGCCAGCAGCTACGGACTAGCCTATTTCACAGATACGCAGTATTTT.

On this clonotype: Just one base apart from a much larger clone, this may be a read error. The rearrangement links TRBV3-1 to TRBJ2-1; D unclear. Germline CDR1 and CDR2: LGHDT and YNNKEL (reference sequence). This CDR3 contains 15 residues. The ends were cut back, 4 bases at V and 5 bases at J, with 15 bases in the middle. CDR3 loop: CASSPQGPRNNEQFF. CDR3 in DNA: TGTGCCAGCAGCCCTCAAGGGCCCAGAAACAATGAGCAGTTCTTC.

This clonotype was found many times. J is TRBJ2-7 and V is TRBV5-8; the D is unclear. The V gene's germline CDR1 is SGHTS and CDR2 YDEGEE. This CDR3 spans 14 amino acids. The V end lost 0 bases, the J end lost 0 bases, and 7 bases lay between the germline ends. The CDR3: CASSLAISSYEQYF. In DNA form, the CDR3 reads TGTGCCAGCAGCTTGGCTATAAGCTCCTACGAGCAGTACTTC.

Ten or more counts support this clonotype. V and J are TRBV20-1 and TRBJ2-1; TRBD2 matches 10 bases. There are 15 residues in the CDR3. Trimming took 3 bases from V and 8 from J; bases not matched to a gene: 10. The germline CDR1 and CDR2 sequences are DFQATT and SNEGSKA (reference sequence). This CDR3 is CSASGLEREGYEQFF. In DNA, the CDR3 is TGCAGTGCTAGTGGCCTAGAGCGGGAGGGCTATGAGCAGTTCTTC.

This clonotype has ten or more counts. The CDR3 DNA reads TGTGCCAGCTCACCACTAACAGGGCGGTCCGGGGAGCTGTTTTTT. Its translation is CASSPLTGRSGELFF. The V gene is TRBV18, the J gene TRBJ2-2, with a weak D call TRBD1 (6 bases). V was cut by 1 base and J by 6 bases, with 12 bases left in between. Germline loops: CDR1 KGHSH, CDR2 LQKENI. The CDR3 runs to 15 residues.

In this sample, this clonotype turned up many times. The chain combines TRBV9 with TRBJ2-3; 11 nucleotides line up with TRBD2. The V segment lost 4 bases and the J segment 1 base; nucleotides outside the gene matches: 8. Germline-derived CDR1 and CDR2 are SGDLS and YYNGEE. The CDR3 spans 17 residues. The CDR3 nucleotides read TGTGCCAGCAGCAAGACCGTGGGACTAGCGGGCACAGATACGCAGTATTTT. Amino acids: CASSKTVGLAGTDTQYF.

Note on this clonotype: Possible read error: a much larger clone is one base away. The chain is built from TRBV11-2 and TRBJ1-5; 9 bases are shared with TRBD1. This CDR3 comprises 14 residues. CDR1 and CDR2 (germline): SGHAT, FQNNGV. CDR3 sequence reads: CVSSLTGGIQPQHF. CDR3 bases: TGTGTCAGCAGCCTGACAGGGGGAATTCAGCCCCAGCATTTT.

V is TRBV7-2 and J is TRBJ1-1; D may be TRBD1 (5 bases). CDR3 length: 13 residues. Between the trimmed V and J ends, which lost 3 bases and 5 bases, there was a span of 10 bases. Per the germline V gene, CDR1 is SGHTA and CDR2 is FQGNSA. The CDR3 protein is CASSFQGITEAFF. The CDR3 nucleotides are TGTGCCAGCAGCTTCCAGGGAATTACTGAAGCTTTCTTT. Filled out from reference TRBV7-2 and TRBJ1-1, the complete variable domain reads GAGVSQSPSNKVTEKGKDVELRCDPISGHTALYWYRQSLGQGLEFLIYFQGNSAPDKSGLPSDRFSAERTGGSVSTLTIQRTQQEDSAVYLCASSFQGITEAFFGQGTRLTVV.

In its sample, this clonotype was seen once. V gene TRBV14 combines with J gene TRBJ1-2, with D perhaps matching TRBD1 (6 bases). Between the trimmed V and J ends, which lost 4 bases and 5 bases, there was a span of 14 bases. The CDR3 runs 14 residues. CDR1 is SGHDN and CDR2 is FVKESK in the germline V gene. This CDR3 reads CASSRGSRGYGYTF. The CDR3 DNA follows: TGTGCCAGCAGCCGCGGTAGCAGGGGTTATGGCTACACCTTC.

Comments on this clonotype: A single base separates this from a much larger clone, so it may be a read error. The gene calls are TRBV9 and TRBJ2-1, with 9 bases fitting TRBD2. Germline values: CDR1 SGDLS, CDR2 YYNGEE. This CDR3 spans 16 amino acids. In nucleotides, the CDR3 is TGTGCCAGCAGCCCACAGGGCGGGGGGGCCGCAGATGAGCGGTTCTTC. Protein: CASSPQGGGAADERFF.

In the case of this clonotype: Given a much more abundant clone one base away, this may be a read error. The chain joins TRBV2 to TRBJ2-7; 9 nucleotides line up with TRBD1. The CDR3 spans 14 residues. V lost 8 bases and J lost 5; bases outside the gene matches: 10. Looked up from germline, CDR1 is SNHLY and CDR2 is FYNNEI. CDR3 sequence: CASSSGTGPHEQYF. DNA of the CDR3: TGTGCCAGCTCGTCCGGGACAGGGCCCCACGAGCAGTACTTC.

This clonotype was recorded many times. The chain combines TRBV14 with TRBJ2-1; no clear D gene. Germline V gives CDR1 SGHDN, CDR2 FVKESK. The CDR3 is 14 amino acids. V was cut by 2 bases and J by 6 bases, with 11 bases left in between. CDR3 sequence (DNA): TGTGCCAGCAGCCAACTGCTGGACGGCAATGAGCAGTTCTTC. This sequence encodes CASSQLLDGNEQFF.

This clonotype has ten or more counts. V and J are TRBV20-1 and TRBJ2-7; D is possibly TRBD1 or TRBD2 (5 bases each). The length of the CDR3 is 12 residues. Trimming removed 3 bases from V and 2 bases from J, with 8 bases in between. The germline gives CDR1 DFQATT, CDR2 SNEGSKA (reference sequence). CDR3 loop: CSARSGPYEQYF. CDR3 DNA: TGCAGTGCTAGGTCGGGACCCTACGAGCAGTACTTC.

The chain carries TRBV18 and TRBJ1-5, with D uncertain. V was cut by 5 bases and J by 3 bases, with 8 bases left in between. The CDR3 is made up of 13 amino acids. Per the germline V gene, CDR1 is KGHSH and CDR2 is LQKENI. The CDR3 bases are TGTGCCAGCTCAGCTACTATCAATCAGCCCCAGCATTTT. This codes for CASSATINQPQHF.

This clonotype came up a few times. At one end, the junction sequence differs from germline, possibly due to a read error. J is TRBJ2-2 and V is TRBV18, with 8 positions matching TRBD2. CDR3 size: 15 residues. Germline CDR1 is KGHSH and CDR2 is LQKENI. The CDR3 DNA follows: TGTGCCAGCTCACAATCGCGGGGGGCCACCGGGAAGCTGTTTTTT. Residues: CASSQSRGATGKLFF.

This clonotype was observed many times. This chain connects TRBV12-3 or TRBV12-4 to TRBJ1-6; tentatively, D is TRBD1 (5 bases). The V gene lost 5 bases and the J gene lost 13 bases, with 12 bases spanning the gap. The CDR3 is 12 amino acids. In DNA, the CDR3 is TGTGCCAGCAGTAGGGACCCGCGTCCCCTCCACTTT. Amino acid sequence: CASSRDPRPLHF.

The genes are TRBV20-1 and TRBJ2-3; D unclear. Germline CDR1 reads DFQATT; CDR2 reads SNEGSKA (reference sequence). With 3 bases removed from V and 5 bases from J, the gap between germline ends came to 6 bases. This CDR3 comprises 11 residues. Here the CDR3 DNA reads TGCAGTGCTAGGTGGGGAGATACGCAGTATTTT. Translating gives CSARWGDTQYF.

There are many counts of this clonotype. The V call is TRBV12-3 or TRBV12-4, the J call TRBJ2-3; D might be TRBD2 (6 bases). Trimming took off 1 base at V and 5 bases at J, with 10 bases between the two ends. The length of the CDR3 is 14 residues. CDR3 bases: TGTGCCAGCAGTTTAGGCGGGACGGAAGATACGCAGTATTTT. The encoded protein is CASSLGGTEDTQYF.